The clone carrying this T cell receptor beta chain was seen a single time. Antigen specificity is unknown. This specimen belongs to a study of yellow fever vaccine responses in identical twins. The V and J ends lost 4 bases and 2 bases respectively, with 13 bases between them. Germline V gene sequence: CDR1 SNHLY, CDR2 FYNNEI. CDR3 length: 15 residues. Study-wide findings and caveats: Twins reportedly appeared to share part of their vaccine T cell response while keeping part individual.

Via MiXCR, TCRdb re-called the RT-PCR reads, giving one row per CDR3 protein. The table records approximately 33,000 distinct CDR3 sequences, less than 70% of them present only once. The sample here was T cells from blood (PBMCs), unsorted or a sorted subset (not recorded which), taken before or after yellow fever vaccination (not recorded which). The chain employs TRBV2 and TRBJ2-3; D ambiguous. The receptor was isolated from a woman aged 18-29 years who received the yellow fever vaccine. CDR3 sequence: CASSVSSVFTDTQYF. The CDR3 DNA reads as TGTGCCAGCAGTGTTTCTTCGGTTTTCACAGATACGCAGTATTTT.